These T cell receptor beta chains were read from a single sample in a study of blood T cell repertoires in COVID-19. Data came from immunoSEQ multiplex PCR; TCRdb stores just in-frame clones and leaves some out. This sample yields 60,000 to 70,000 clones, of which more than 75% are seen a single time; around 9.1% belongs to the top ten. Sequencing was performed on PBMCs or T cells enriched from blood (not recorded which). These TCRs come from a woman aged 40 to 50 who had recovered from COVID-19. Each CDR3 is given with its conserved first and last residue. D genes are given only for firm matches. The size of a clone is reported for some rows only, either as once, few or many, or as a class for expanded clones.

V	J	size	D	CDR3	DNA
TRBV7-6	TRBJ2-7	.	TRBD1	CASSLYGQGPYEQYF	TGTGCCAGCAGCCTCTATGGACAGGGCCCCTACGAGCAGTACTTC
TRBV10-3	TRBJ1-5	.	TRBD1	CAIGRTGDSNQPQHF	TGTGCCATCGGAAGGACAGGGGATAGCAATCAGCCCCAGCATTTT
TRBV24-1	TRBJ2-3	once	TRBD1	CATSDSHRGAQYF	TGTGCCACCAGTGATTCCCACAGGGGTGCGCAGTATTTT
TRBV27	TRBJ2-2	.	TRBD1	CASSLETGASNTGELFF	TGTGCCAGCAGTTTAGAAACAGGGGCATCGAACACCGGGGAGCTGTTTTTT
TRBV7-9	TRBJ2-7	once	TRBD2	CASSLVGTSGEQYF	TGTGCCAGCAGCTTAGTAGGGACTAGTGGCGAGCAGTACTTC
TRBV9	TRBJ2-3	.	.	CASSVDATTDTQYF	TGTGCCAGCAGCGTAGACGCTACCACAGATACGCAGTATTTT
TRBV27	TRBJ2-3	.	TRBD1	CASSADRVTDTQYF	TGTGCCAGCAGTGCGGACAGGGTAACAGATACGCAGTATTTT
TRBV6-5	TRBJ2-7	.	TRBD1	CASGKGASYEQYF	TGTGCCAGTGGGAAGGGGGCGTCCTACGAGCAGTACTTC
TRBV5-1	TRBJ1-4	.	.	CASSPRSNEKLFF	TGCGCCAGCAGCCCCCGGTCTAATGAAAAACTGTTTTTT
TRBV19	TRBJ1-2	.	TRBD1	CASSRRTGGENYGYTF	TGTGCTTCAAGCCGGAGGACAGGGGGTGAAAACTATGGCTACACCTTC
TRBV7-8	TRBJ1-4	.	.	CASSSTRVGGNEKLFF	TGTGCCAGCAGCTCAACCCGCGTAGGGGGAAATGAAAAACTGTTTTTT
TRBV15	TRBJ1-5	.	.	CATKQGLPNQPQHF	TGTGCCACTAAACAGGGCCTTCCAAATCAGCCCCAGCATTTT
TRBV6-1	TRBJ1-1	.	.	CASSESVLRGAFF	TGTGCCAGCAGTGAATCTGTCCTACGGGGGGCTTTCTTT
TRBV6-4	TRBJ2-1	.	TRBD2	CASSPGLANNEQFF	TGTGCCAGCAGCCCGGGACTAGCGAACAATGAGCAGTTCTTC
TRBV6-6	TRBJ1-6	once	TRBD1	CASSYRDRDSPLHF	TGTGCCAGCAGTTACCGGGACAGAGATTCACCCCTCCACTTT
TRBV2	TRBJ1-1	.	TRBD1	CASSEPGTGGSEAFF	TGTGCCAGCAGTGAACCTGGGACAGGGGGCTCTGAAGCTTTCTTT
TRBV4-1	TRBJ1-4	.	.	CASSPPGGGTEKLFF	TGCGCCAGCAGCCCTCCCGGGGGGGGGACTGAAAAACTGTTTTTT
TRBV7-9	TRBJ2-5	.	TRBD2	CASSLVGGASGRETQYF	TGTGCCAGCAGCTTAGTTGGTGGGGCTAGCGGCCGAGAGACCCAGTACTTC
TRBV5-1	TRBJ2-1	.	.	CASSSGSGHISYNEQFF	TGCGCCAGCAGCTCTGGTAGCGGACACATCTCCTACAATGAGCAGTTCTTC
TRBV11-2	TRBJ2-1	.	.	CASSFDRNNEQFF	TGTGCCAGCAGCTTCGACAGGAACAATGAGCAGTTCTTC
TRBV6-5	TRBJ1-2	.	.	CASSYSMRNYGYTF	TGTGCCAGCAGTTACTCGATGCGGAACTATGGCTACACCTTC
TRBV27	TRBJ1-6	.	.	CASSFRGESPLHF	TGTGCCAGCAGTTTCCGGGGGGAATCACCCCTCCACTTT
TRBV5-4	TRBJ2-1	.	TRBD2	CASSALRGGGWNEQFF	TGTGCCAGCAGCGCCCTTCGAGGCGGGGGGTGGAATGAGCAGTTCTTC
TRBV9	TRBJ2-3	.	TRBD1	CASSGGQGLRKTDTQYF	TGTGCCAGCAGCGGGGGACAGGGATTGAGAAAGACAGATACGCAGTATTTT
TRBV4-1	TRBJ1-3	.	.	CASSLEPPPGSSGNTIYF	TGCGCCAGCAGCCTAGAGCCTCCCCCGGGGAGCTCTGGAAACACCATATATTTT
TRBV7-2	TRBJ2-2	.	.	CASSYRVVNGELFF	TGTGCCAGCAGCTACAGGGTAGTCAACGGGGAGCTGTTTTTT
TRBV5-1	TRBJ2-2	.	TRBD1	CASSWTGRNTGELFF	TGCGCCAGCAGCTGGACAGGGAGGAACACCGGGGAGCTGTTTTTT
TRBV5-4	TRBJ2-2	.	TRBD2	CASSGTSGGAANTGELFF	TGTGCCAGCAGCGGGACTAGCGGGGGGGCTGCGAACACCGGGGAGCTGTTTTTT
TRBV3-1/TRBV3-2	TRBJ2-7	.	TRBD2	CASSHSSGSYEQYF	TGTGCCAGCAGCCACTCTAGCGGCTCCTACGAGCAGTACTTC
TRBV29-1	TRBJ1-2	.	.	CSVERGANYGYTF	TGCAGCGTTGAGCGGGGAGCTAACTATGGCTACACCTTC
TRBV5-1	TRBJ1-3	.	TRBD1	CASSLESQGGNTIYF	TGCGCCAGCAGCCTCGAATCGCAGGGGGGCAACACCATATATTTT
TRBV12-3/TRBV12-4	TRBJ2-5	.	.	CASSFQGQETQYF	TGTGCCAGCAGTTTTCAGGGCCAGGAGACCCAGTACTTC
TRBV15	TRBJ1-3	.	.	CATSRDWGAGNTIYF	TGTGCCACCAGCAGAGATTGGGGCGCTGGAAACACCATATATTTT